Listed below are T cell receptor beta chains from one sample, sequenced in a study of regulatory T cells in long-lasting Graves disease. TCRdb reprocessed the multiplex PCR reads with MiXCR, giving one entry per CDR3 protein. The sample includes 400,000 or so distinct CDR3 sequences, less than 25% seen only once; the top ten take around 20%. Sequences were derived from peripheral blood mononuclear cells (PBMCs), sampled when the disease was refractory, from a patient treated with antithyroid drugs. The receptors here all came from a female donor with Graves disease. CDR3s include the opening cysteine and the closing phenylalanine or tryptophan. A D gene is named only where the DNA matches it firmly. For some rows the clone size is stated as once, few or many, or as a class when expanded; others skip it.

cdr3_length j_call d_call clone_size v_call cdr3_aa cdr3_nt
15 TRBJ2-7 TRBD2 many TRBV7-2 CASSFGLAGTYEQYF TGTGCCAGCAGCTTCGGCCTAGCGGGCACCTACGAGCAGTACTTC
13 TRBJ1-2 TRBD1 NA TRBV3-1 CASSPGTGDGCTF TGTGCCAGCAGCCCTGGGACAGGGGACGGCTGCACCTTC
17 TRBJ1-2 TRBD1 many TRBV7-2 CASSLYIQARDSYGYTF TGTGCCAGCAGCTTATATATCCAAGCCCGGGACAGCTATGGCTACACCTTC
14 TRBJ2-4 TRBD2 NA TRBV20-1 CSARWTSGSHIQYF TGCAGTGCTAGATGGACTAGCGGATCGCACATTCAGTACTTC
15 TRBJ1-4 TRBD1 few TRBV11-2 CASSYNRGRNEKLFF TGTGCCAGCAGCTATAACAGGGGGCGGAATGAAAAACTGTTTTTT
11 TRBJ2-7 NA NA TRBV29-1 CSVEDGPPRYF TGCAGCGTTGAAGATGGGCCCCCACGGTACTTC
14 TRBJ1-1 NA many TRBV12-3/TRBV12-4 CASSFRGRVTEAFF TGTGCCAGCAGTTTTAGGGGGAGGGTGACTGAAGCTTTCTTT
16 TRBJ1-1 TRBD1 NA TRBV11-2 CASTPPAGTVYTEAFF TGTGCCAGCACGCCCCCAGCCGGGACAGTGTACACTGAAGCTTTCTTT
13 TRBJ1-1 NA NA TRBV3-1 CASGRTDFTETFF TGTGCCAGCGGAAGGACGGATTTCACTGAAACTTTCTTT
15 TRBJ2-7 TRBD2 few TRBV6-1 CASTPRTSGSNEQYF TGTGCCAGCACCCCACGGACTAGCGGGAGTAACGAGCAGTACTTC
15 TRBJ1-5 TRBD1 NA TRBV10-3 CAIGQGRESNQPQHF TGTGCCATAGGACAGGGAAGGGAATCAAATCAGCCCCAGCATTTT
15 TRBJ1-6 NA many TRBV7-2 CASSLGPAGSSRLHF TGTGCCAGCAGCTTAGGGCCAGCAGGATCGTCGCGCCTCCACTTT
11 TRBJ2-7 NA many TRBV6-1 CASGGSYEQYF TGTGCCAGCGGCGGTTCGTACGAGCAGTACTTC
15 TRBJ1-3 NA few TRBV6-1 CASSEEVTGGNTIYF TGTGCCAGCAGTGAAGAGGTCACGGGAGGAAACACCATATATTTT
13 TRBJ2-7 NA NA TRBV10-1 CASSRDINDEQYF TGCGCCAGCAGCCGGGACATAAATGACGAGCAGTACTTC
12 TRBJ2-5 TRBD1 many TRBV20-1 CSAKQGGETQYF TGCAGTGCTAAACAGGGGGGAGAGACCCAGTACTTC
17 TRBJ1-2 TRBD1 NA TRBV5-1 CASSLDAGGRTNYGYTF TGCGCCAGCAGCTTGGACGCAGGGGGCCGGACTAACTATGGCTACACCTTC
15 TRBJ1-6 NA NA TRBV7-9 CASSLVGPGNSPLHF TGTGCCAGCAGCTTAGTAGGACCAGGGAATTCACCCCTCCACTTT
15 TRBJ2-7 NA NA TRBV6-2/TRBV6-3 CASSTSDYSSYEQYF TGTGCCAGCAGCACCTCCGACTACTCCTCCTACGAGCAGTACTTC
14 TRBJ1-1 NA many TRBV11-2 CASSLDLLNTEAFF TGTGCCAGCAGCTTAGACCTGCTGAACACTGAAGCTTTCTTT
16 TRBJ2-2 NA NA TRBV7-9 CASSLLSGRNTGELFF TGTGCCAGCAGCTTACTGTCCGGACGGAACACCGGGGAGCTGTTTTTT
17 TRBJ2-5 NA many TRBV28 CASSLHQNREGMETQYF TGTGCCAGCAGTTTACACCAGAACAGGGAGGGGATGGAGACCCAGTACTTC
13 TRBJ1-5 NA many TRBV6-1 CASSEGINQPQHF TGTGCCAGCAGTGAAGGGATTAATCAGCCCCAGCATTTT
13 TRBJ2-7 NA NA TRBV14 CAGSQGYLHEQYF TGTGCCGGCAGCCAAGGATACTTACACGAGCAGTACTTC
17 TRBJ1-5 NA many TRBV2 CASSGGGTLPSNQPQHF TGTGCCAGCAGTGGGGGGGGGACCTTACCAAGCAATCAGCCCCAGCATTTT
14 TRBJ2-7 NA many TRBV11-2 CASSLGGRGLEQYF TGTGCCAGCAGCTTAGGGGGTCGGGGGCTCGAGCAGTACTTC
16 TRBJ2-5 NA NA TRBV5-6 CASSPDGSGWEETQYF TGTGCCAGCAGCCCGGACGGGTCTGGTTGGGAAGAGACCCAGTACTTC
12 TRBJ1-2 NA many TRBV7-2 CASSLDPWGYTF TGTGCCAGCAGCTTAGACCCATGGGGCTACACCTTC
16 TRBJ1-1 TRBD1 NA TRBV19 CASSTWTGARNTEAFF TGTGCCAGTAGTACGTGGACAGGGGCGAGGAACACTGAAGCTTTCTTT
16 TRBJ2-7 TRBD2 few TRBV11-2 CASSYTTSGGFYEQYF TGTGCCAGCAGCTACACGACTAGCGGGGGGTTCTACGAGCAGTACTTC
15 TRBJ1-1 NA NA TRBV18 CASSPLLGGNTEAFF TGTGCCAGCTCACCCCTCCTCGGTGGGAACACTGAAGCTTTCTTT
14 TRBJ1-1 TRBD1 many TRBV6-5 CASSYSRGDTEAFF TGTGCCAGCAGTTACTCCAGGGGGGACACTGAAGCTTTCTTT
14 TRBJ1-1 TRBD1 NA TRBV19 CASINTGGSAEAFF TGTGCCAGTATTAACACAGGGGGCTCCGCTGAAGCTTTCTTT
14 TRBJ1-2 NA few TRBV29-1 CSVGERGQNYGYTF TGCAGCGTCGGTGAGAGGGGTCAAAACTATGGCTACACCTTC
14 TRBJ2-1 NA NA TRBV12-3/TRBV12-4 CASRTSSSYNEQFF TGTGCCAGCAGGACTTCGAGCTCCTACAATGAGCAGTTCTTC
19 TRBJ2-2 TRBD1 NA TRBV11-2 CASSLNRIVGQGFTGELFF TGTGCCAGCAGCTTAAACAGAATCGTTGGACAGGGCTTCACCGGGGAGCTGTTTTTT
18 TRBJ2-7 TRBD2 few TRBV5-1 CASSLHRLAGGPSYEQYF TGCGCCAGCAGCTTGCACCGACTAGCGGGAGGGCCATCCTACGAGCAGTACTTC
13 TRBJ1-1 NA few TRBV20-1 CSAVPGVGTEAFF TGCAGTGCTGTTCCAGGGGTGGGCACTGAAGCTTTCTTT
14 TRBJ1-6 NA many TRBV7-2 CASSLGSRGSPLHF TGTGCCAGCAGCTTGGGGTCTAGGGGTTCACCCCTCCACTTT
17 TRBJ1-4 TRBD1 few TRBV5-1 CASSSGQGATTNEKLFF TGCGCCAGCAGCTCTGGACAGGGGGCAACAACTAATGAAAAACTGTTTTTT
13 TRBJ1-1 NA NA TRBV13 CASSLAGHTEAFF TGTGCCAGCAGCTTAGCCGGGCACACTGAAGCTTTCTTT
13 TRBJ2-2 NA NA TRBV24-1 CATSDPDTGELFF TGTGCCACCAGTGATCCCGACACCGGGGAGCTGTTTTTT
14 TRBJ2-7 NA NA TRBV20-1 CSARDPYSSYEQYF TGCAGTGCCCGGGACCCATATAGCTCCTACGAGCAGTACTTC
14 TRBJ2-2 NA NA TRBV27 CASSLTSITGELFF TGTGCCAGCAGTTTAACGTCGATCACCGGGGAGCTGTTTTTT
15 TRBJ2-7 TRBD2 few TRBV18 CASSPTSGILGEQYF TGTGCCAGCTCGCCGACTAGCGGGATCCTTGGAGAGCAGTACTTC
15 TRBJ1-5 TRBD1 many TRBV28 CASRDRQGVNQPQHF TGTGCCAGCAGAGACCGACAGGGCGTCAATCAGCCCCAGCATTTT
14 TRBJ2-5 TRBD2 many TRBV20-1 CSALLAGAQETQYF TGCAGTGCCCTCCTAGCGGGAGCACAAGAGACCCAGTACTTC
16 TRBJ2-1 TRBD2 NA TRBV18 CASSPLLAGGYNEQFF TGTGCCAGCTCACCCCTTCTAGCGGGGGGCTACAATGAGCAGTTCTTC
14 TRBJ2-7 NA many TRBV28 CASSWASKIYEQYF TGTGCCAGCAGTTGGGCTTCTAAGATTTACGAGCAGTACTTC
15 TRBJ2-6 NA few TRBV7-8 CASSLVRAGANVLTF TGTGCCAGCAGCTTAGTCAGGGCTGGGGCCAACGTCCTGACTTTC
14 TRBJ2-7 NA few TRBV6-2/TRBV6-3 CASSESGSSYEQYF TGTGCCAGCAGTGAGTCAGGATCCTCCTACGAGCAGTACTTC
15 TRBJ2-6 NA few TRBV20-1 CSARVQGGGANVLTF TGCAGTGCTAGAGTTCAGGGAGGTGGGGCCAACGTCCTGACTTTC
14 TRBJ2-7 NA NA TRBV28 CASSPAYRAQEQYF TGTGCCAGCAGTCCCGCTTACAGGGCGCAGGAGCAGTACTTC
14 TRBJ2-7 NA NA TRBV27 CASRVFAGNYEQYF TGTGCCAGCAGAGTCTTCGCGGGAAACTACGAGCAGTACTTC
16 TRBJ1-1 NA many TRBV5-1 CASSSRDLRGDTEAFF TGCGCCAGCAGCAGCCGGGACCTTCGCGGTGACACTGAAGCTTTCTTT